The following is a TCR beta chain sequence with its context. These data belong to a study of shared clonotypes between healthy human individuals. About the research overall: For every donor, three CD4 naive, three CD4 memory, two CD8 naive and one CD8 memory plates were used.

Trimming shortened V by 4 bases and J by 2 bases, and 15 bases separated the two germline ends. The germline V gene has CDR1 ENHRY and CDR2 SYGVKD. The CDR3 runs to 15 residues. The assay used deep level. Method: immunoSEQ multiplex PCR; TCRdb's copy keeps in-frame clones and lacks some. In the table there are 2 million to 2.5 million clones, roughly 92% of which are singletons. The TCR sequence derives from a man younger than 30 in good health. Some clones in this sample may be carry-over from other donors' samples. The sequencing sample was made of naive CD4+ T cells from PBMCs. As to subset: CD45RA+ positively selected. The chain has TRBV10-3 and TRBJ2-7, with a possible D match to TRBD1 (6 bases). The CDR3 region is CAISGGRGRTYEQYF. Here the CDR3 DNA reads TGTGCCATCAGTGGGGGGCGCGGGCGAACCTACGAGCAGTACTTC.